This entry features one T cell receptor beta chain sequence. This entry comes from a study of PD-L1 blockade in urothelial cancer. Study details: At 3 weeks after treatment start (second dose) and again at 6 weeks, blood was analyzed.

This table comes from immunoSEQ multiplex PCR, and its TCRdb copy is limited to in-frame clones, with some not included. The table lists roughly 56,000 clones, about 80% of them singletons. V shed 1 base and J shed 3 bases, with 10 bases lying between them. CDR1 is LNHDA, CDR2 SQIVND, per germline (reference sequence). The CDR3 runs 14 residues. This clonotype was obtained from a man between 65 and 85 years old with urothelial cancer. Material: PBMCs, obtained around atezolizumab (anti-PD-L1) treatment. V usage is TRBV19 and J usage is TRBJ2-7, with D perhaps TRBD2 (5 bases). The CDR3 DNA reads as TGTGCCAGTAGTATAGGGCGGAGGAGCTACGAGCAGTACTTC. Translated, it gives CASSIGRRSYEQYF.